The 14 T cell receptor beta chains in this list originate from one sample, sequenced in a study of beta chain features in type 1 diabetes (dated by TCRdb to the late 2010s). The method was the immunoSEQ multiplex PCR assay. The entire isolated RNA was reverse transcribed using the High Capacity cDNA Reverse Transcription Kit, and thus expressed TCRB transcripts were sequenced. Here the immuneACCESS table is served through TCRdb, limited to in-frame sequences with V and J called. Missing clones are a known gap in these copies; in checked studies unresolved V genes cover under half, and the rest lacks a known reason. Within this sample are 860,000 or so clones, with around a sixth of them counted one time only. The biggest ten clones account for about 0.02% of the sample. Material: naive CD4+ T cells from blood. The sample's cell subset or site, from its label and the paper: true naive CD4+ T cells. These receptors all stem from a woman younger than 35 in good health.

This clone was recorded a few times. J is TRBJ2-1 and V is TRBV4-1, with 10 positions matching TRBD2. Germline CDR1 MGHRA, CDR2 YSYEKL. With 0 bases clipped from V and 10 bases from J, the junction kept 0 bases outside the gene matches. CDR3 length: 13 residues. The CDR3 spells CASSQELAGEQFF. The CDR3 nucleotides are TGCGCCAGCAGCCAAGAACTAGCGGGAGAGCAGTTCTTC.

This clone turned up a few times. The same CDR3 can be traced to other DNA sequences in this sample. The chain employs TRBV6-5 and TRBJ2-1, with D uncertain. CDR1 and CDR2 from the germline V gene are MNHEY and SVGAGI. V shed 2 bases and J shed 10 bases, with 6 bases lying between them. The CDR3 loop spans 11 amino acids. The CDR3 loop reads CASSYLREQFF. The CDR3 nucleotides are TGTGCCAGCAGTTACCTACGGGAGCAGTTCTTC.

This clone came up many times. The chain carries TRBV21-1 and TRBJ2-7; the table's D gene call, TRBD1, was not cross checked with the DNA. TRBV21-1 is an annotated pseudogene. The CDR3 is made up of 13 amino acids. The CDR3 sequence: CARMLGQGAQQYF. The CDR3 DNA sequence: TGTGCCAGAATGCTAGGACAGGGGGCCCAGCAGTACTTC.

In its sample, this clone was seen a few times. The chain recombines TRBV18 with TRBJ2-3; 9 positions agree with TRBD2. CDR1 is KGHSH, CDR2 LQKENI, per germline. This CDR3 spans 16 amino acids. The ends lost 0 bases at V and 2 bases at J; junction bases unmatched: 3. DNA of the CDR3: TGTGCCAGCTCACCACCGGGCGGGAGGGCCACAGATACGCAGTATTTT. This gives the protein CASSPPGGRATDTQYF. The full variable domain, with the rest looked up from reference TRBV18 and TRBJ2-3, is NAGVMQNPRHLVRRRGQEARLRCSPMKGHSHVYWYRQLPEEGLKFMVYLQKENIIDESGMPKERFSAEFPKEGPSILRIQQVVRGDSAAYFCASSPPGGRATDTQYFGPGTRLTVL.

This chain's CDR3 is CASSQEGTGGPSQYF. The DNA of the CDR3 is TGCGCCAGCAGCCAAGAAGGCACGGGAGGGCCGTCGCAGTATTTT. V gene TRBV4-1 combines with J gene TRBJ2-3; 8 nucleotides agree with TRBD2. Losses at the gene ends were 0 bases for V and 10 bases for J; bases not matched to a gene: 9. This CDR3 spans 15 amino acids. Germline CDR1 is MGHRA and CDR2 is YSYEKL.

This chain links TRBV14 with TRBJ1-5; 7 bases are shared with TRBD1. CDR3 length: 16 residues. Per the germline V gene, CDR1 is SGHDN and CDR2 is FVKESK. V trimming: 0 bases; J trimming: 4 bases; junction bases outside the gene matches: 6. The CDR3 loop is CASSQERGQTNQPQHF. CDR3 DNA sequence: TGTGCCAGCAGCCAAGAGAGGGGACAGACTAATCAGCCCCAGCATTTT.

The chain employs TRBV6-1 and TRBJ2-3, with TRBD1 as a possible D gene (6 bases). Germline assignment: CDR1 MNHNS and CDR2 SASEGT. CDR3 length equals 14 residues. V was trimmed by 7 bases and J by 0 bases, leaving 11 bases between them. CDR3 amino acids: CASNLGQSTDTQYF. CDR3 DNA sequence: TGTGCCAGCAACTTAGGACAGAGCACAGATACGCAGTATTTT.

About this clone: One end of the junction is discordant with germline, which a read error may explain. V is TRBV18 and J is TRBJ2-5; D ambiguous. The CDR3 totals 12 residues. Per germline, CDR1 KGHSH and CDR2 LQKENI. The CDR3 DNA is TGTGCCAGCTCAATAACCCAAGAGGCCCAGTACTTC. It yields the protein CASSITQEAQYF.

This clone was detected a few times. V usage is TRBV18 and J usage is TRBJ1-1; D gene ambiguous. The CDR3 extends over 13 amino acids. Per the germline V gene, CDR1 is KGHSH and CDR2 is LQKENI. V was cut by 3 bases and J by 6 bases, with 11 bases left in between. The CDR3 sequence: CASSPPSKAEAFF. In nucleotides, the CDR3 is TGTGCCAGCTCACCCCCCTCCAAGGCTGAAGCTTTCTTT.

J is TRBJ2-2 and V is TRBV5-4, with D possibly matching TRBD2 (5 bases). The CDR3 has 17 residues. Germline-derived CDR1 and CDR2 are SGHNT and YYREEE (reference sequence). Trimming pared 2 bases from V and 3 bases from J, leaving 17 bases between. CDR3 amino acids: CASSLKRGTRDTGELFF. CDR3 DNA sequence: TGTGCCAGCAGCTTAAAACGGGGTACGCGAGACACCGGGGAGCTGTTTTTT.

The V gene is TRBV6-5, the J gene TRBJ2-2; no firm D call. The V end lost 7 bases, the J end lost 2 bases, and 11 bases lay between the germline ends. The CDR3 runs 14 residues. CDR1 is MNHEY and CDR2 is SVGAGI in the germline V gene. The CDR3 loop reads CASNLNGNTGELFF. The CDR3 region has the DNA TGTGCCAGCAATCTAAACGGTAACACCGGGGAGCTGTTTTTT.

The V and J genes are TRBV14 and TRBJ2-3; a weak D match, TRBD2 (6 bases). The CDR3 extends over 15 amino acids. Germline CDR1 SGHDN, CDR2 FVKESK. Trimming cost V 4 bases and J 5 bases, with 16 bases left between them. The CDR3 loop is CASSPRDSRGDTQYF. In nucleotides, the CDR3 is TGTGCCAGCAGCCCCCGGGACTCCCGTGGAGATACGCAGTATTTT.

The sample holds a few counts of this clone. The chain combines TRBV5-6 with TRBJ2-2; D might be TRBD1 (7 bases). The CDR3 extends over 15 amino acids. The germline V and J ends were trimmed by 1 base and 4 bases, with 11 bases remaining between them. CDR1 SGHDT and CDR2 YYEEEE come from the germline V gene. DNA for the CDR3: TGTGCCAGCAGCTTGTGGCAGGGGGGCACCGGGGAGCTGTTTTTT. Translating it yields CASSLWQGGTGELFF.

This clone was picked up a small number of times. The chain links TRBV29-1 to TRBJ2-2; unclear D gene. This CDR3 is 13 amino acids long. Germline CDR1 is SQVTM and CDR2 is ANQGSEA. The V and J ends lost 3 bases and 4 bases respectively, with 9 bases between them. The CDR3 DNA is TGCAGCGTTGATAAGATGGGCACCGGGGAGCTGTTTTTT. Its protein product is CSVDKMGTGELFF.